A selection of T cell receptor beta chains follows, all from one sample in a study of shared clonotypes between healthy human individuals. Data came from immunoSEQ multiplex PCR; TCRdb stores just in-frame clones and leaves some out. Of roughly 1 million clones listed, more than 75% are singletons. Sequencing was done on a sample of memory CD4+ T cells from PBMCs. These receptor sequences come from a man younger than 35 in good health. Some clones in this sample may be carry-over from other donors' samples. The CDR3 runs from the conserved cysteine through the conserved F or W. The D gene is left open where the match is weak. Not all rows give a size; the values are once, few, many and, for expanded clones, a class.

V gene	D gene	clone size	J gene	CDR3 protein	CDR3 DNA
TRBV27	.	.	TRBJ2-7	CASSPSVGEAYYEQYF	TGTGCCAGCAGTCCGAGCGTGGGCGAAGCCTACTACGAGCAGTACTTC
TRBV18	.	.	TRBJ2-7	CASSQTDLSSYEQYF	TGTGCCAGCTCACAGACAGATTTGAGCTCCTACGAGCAGTACTTC
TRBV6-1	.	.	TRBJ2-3	CASSERSLDTQYF	TGTGCCAGCAGTGAAAGGAGTTTAGATACGCAGTATTTT
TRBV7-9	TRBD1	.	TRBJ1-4	CASSRGTGDEKLFF	TGTGCCAGCAGCCGCGGGACAGGAGATGAAAAACTGTTTTTT
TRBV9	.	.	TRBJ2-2	CASSGIWTGDTGELFF	TGTGCCAGCAGCGGAATATGGACTGGGGACACCGGGGAGCTGTTTTTT
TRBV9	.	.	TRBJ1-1	CASSTSPQNTEAFF	TGTGCCAGCAGCACCAGTCCACAGAACACTGAAGCTTTCTTT
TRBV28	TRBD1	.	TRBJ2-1	CASADQQGVNEQFF	TGTGCCAGCGCGGATCAACAGGGGGTCAATGAGCAGTTCTTC
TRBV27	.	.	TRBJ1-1	CASSLGIGRDTEAFF	TGTGCCAGCAGTTTAGGGATTGGGAGAGATACTGAAGCTTTCTTT
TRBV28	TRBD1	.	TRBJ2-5	CASGTGGRETQYF	TGTGCCAGCGGAACAGGGGGCAGGGAGACCCAGTACTTC
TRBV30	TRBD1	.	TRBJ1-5	CAWSGDRGNQPQHF	TGTGCCTGGAGTGGGGACAGGGGCAATCAGCCCCAGCATTTT
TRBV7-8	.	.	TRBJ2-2	CASSFQTGNTGELFF	TGTGCCAGCAGCTTCCAGACAGGGAACACCGGGGAGCTGTTTTTT
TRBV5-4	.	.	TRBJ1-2	CASSLDAPGVRGYTF	TGTGCCAGCAGCTTGGATGCGCCTGGGGTCCGGGGCTACACCTTC
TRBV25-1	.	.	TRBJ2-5	CASSTTGGIGETQYF	TGTGCCAGCAGTACCACCGGGGGAATCGGAGAGACCCAGTACTTC
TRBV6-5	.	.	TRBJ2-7	CASSPTIGAYEQYF	TGTGCCAGCAGTCCGACAATCGGAGCCTACGAGCAGTACTTC
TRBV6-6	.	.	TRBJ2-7	CASSSPRTRARRTYF	TGTGCCAGCAGTTCCCCACGGACACGGGCACGCCGAACGTACTTC
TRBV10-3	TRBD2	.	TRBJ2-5	CAISESKTSGSQTQYF	TGTGCCATCAGTGAGTCGAAAACTAGCGGGAGTCAGACCCAGTACTTC
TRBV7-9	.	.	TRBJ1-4	CASSFIEGDRLFF	TGTGCCAGCAGCTTTATAGAGGGGGATAGACTGTTTTTT
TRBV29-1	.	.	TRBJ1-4	CSVVATNEKLFF	TGCAGCGTTGTTGCGACTAATGAAAAACTGTTTTTT
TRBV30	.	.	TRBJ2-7	CAWSRGGNYEQYF	TGTGCCTGGAGTAGGGGTGGGAACTACGAGCAGTACTTC
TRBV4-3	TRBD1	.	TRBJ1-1	CASSQDGQGNTEAFF	TGCGCCAGCAGCCAAGATGGACAGGGTAACACTGAAGCTTTCTTT
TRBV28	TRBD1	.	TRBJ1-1	CASSFDLVRGKAEAFF	TGTGCCAGCAGTTTCGATCTGGTCAGGGGGAAGGCTGAAGCTTTCTTT
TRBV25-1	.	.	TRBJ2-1	CASSEWAAGPNNEQFF	TGTGCCAGCAGTGAATGGGCGGCAGGACCTAACAATGAGCAGTTCTTC
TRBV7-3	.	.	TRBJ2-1	CASSLGGQNEQFF	TGTGCCAGCAGCTTAGGCGGGCAAAATGAGCAGTTCTTC
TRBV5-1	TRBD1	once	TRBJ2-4	CASSLGGTERIAKNIQYF	TGCGCCAGCAGCTTGGGGGGGACAGAAAGAATAGCCAAAAACATTCAGTACTTC
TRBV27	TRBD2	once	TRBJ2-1	CASSIRLSGLAGDWNEQFF	TGTGCCAGCAGTATCCGACTTTCGGGACTAGCGGGAGACTGGAATGAGCAGTTCTTC
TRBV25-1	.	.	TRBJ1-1	CAISVHRGDTEAFF	TGTGCCATCTCAGTGCATAGGGGGGACACTGAAGCTTTCTTT
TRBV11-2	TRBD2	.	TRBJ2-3	CASSSVGGRETDTQYF	TGTGCCAGCAGTTCGGTTGGCGGGAGAGAAACAGATACGCAGTATTTT
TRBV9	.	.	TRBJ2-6	CASSVESVGANVLTF	TGTGCCAGCAGCGTAGAATCAGTTGGGGCCAACGTCCTGACTTTC